A selection of T cell receptor beta chains follows, all from one sample in a study of shared clonotypes between healthy human individuals. Libraries were prepared by immunoSEQ multiplex PCR; TCRdb keeps only in-frame clonotypes and omits some of them. The data hold roughly 1,100,000 clones, with around 75% observed a single time. Sequencing was performed on memory CD4+ T cells sorted from blood. Receptor source: a young man in good health. The CDR3 runs from the conserved cysteine through the conserved F or W. D genes are given only for firm matches. Clone size is not always given. Where it is, it says once, few, many or a class for expanded clones.

cdr3_aa: CASSESRAGGNTIYF
cdr3_nt: TGTGCCAGCAGTGAAAGCAGGGCGGGGGGAAACACCATATATTTT
v_call: TRBV25-1
d_call: -
clone_size: -
j_call: TRBJ1-3

cdr3_aa: CATSRNGGEQFF
cdr3_nt: TGTGCCACCAGTCGGAATGGGGGTGAGCAGTTCTTC
v_call: TRBV15
d_call: -
clone_size: -
j_call: TRBJ2-1

cdr3_aa: CASSTSDRGSQPQHF
cdr3_nt: TGTGCCAGCAGTACATCCGACAGGGGCTCCCAGCCCCAGCATTTT
v_call: TRBV2
d_call: TRBD1
clone_size: -
j_call: TRBJ1-5

cdr3_aa: CASSFSSNQPQHF
cdr3_nt: TGTGCCAGCAGTTTTTCGAGCAATCAGCCCCAGCATTTT
v_call: TRBV27
d_call: -
clone_size: once
j_call: TRBJ1-5

cdr3_aa: CASSVKTEAFF
cdr3_nt: TGTGCCAGCAGCGTTAAAACTGAAGCTTTCTTT
v_call: TRBV2
d_call: -
clone_size: -
j_call: TRBJ1-1

cdr3_aa: CASSDFEAGAGELFF
cdr3_nt: TGCGCCAGCAGTGATTTTGAAGCGGGGGCCGGGGAGCTGTTTTTT
v_call: TRBV10-1
d_call: TRBD2
clone_size: -
j_call: TRBJ2-2

cdr3_aa: CSVEADSGANVLTF
cdr3_nt: TGCAGCGTTGAAGCGGACTCTGGGGCCAACGTCCTGACTTTC
v_call: TRBV29-1
d_call: -
clone_size: -
j_call: TRBJ2-6

cdr3_aa: CASSLGDFSGNTIYF
cdr3_nt: TGTGCCAGCAGCCTAGGGGACTTCTCTGGAAACACCATATATTTT
v_call: TRBV11-2
d_call: -
clone_size: -
j_call: TRBJ1-3

cdr3_aa: CASSSNGGSGNTIYF
cdr3_nt: TGCGCCAGCAGCTCCAATGGGGGGTCTGGAAACACCATATATTTT
v_call: TRBV5-1
d_call: -
clone_size: -
j_call: TRBJ1-3

cdr3_aa: CASSHAGTSAQYF
cdr3_nt: TGTGCCAGCAGCCATGCCGGGACTAGTGCGCAGTATTTT
v_call: TRBV14
d_call: TRBD2
clone_size: -
j_call: TRBJ2-3

cdr3_aa: CATSRQGTTGELFF
cdr3_nt: TGTGCCACGTCAAGACAGGGAACCACCGGGGAGCTGTTTTTT
v_call: TRBV6-1
d_call: TRBD1
clone_size: -
j_call: TRBJ2-2

cdr3_aa: CASSRQGLANTGELFF
cdr3_nt: TGTGCCAGCTCAAGACAGGGCTTGGCGAACACCGGGGAGCTGTTTTTT
v_call: TRBV18
d_call: TRBD1
clone_size: few
j_call: TRBJ2-2

cdr3_aa: CASSSGQGEGNTIYF
cdr3_nt: TGTGCCAGCAGCTCGGGACAGGGGGAAGGAAACACCATATATTTT
v_call: TRBV7-9
d_call: TRBD1
clone_size: few
j_call: TRBJ1-3

cdr3_aa: CASSIGASSYEQYF
cdr3_nt: TGTGCCAGTAGTATAGGGGCTAGCTCCTACGAGCAGTACTTC
v_call: TRBV19
d_call: -
clone_size: -
j_call: TRBJ2-7

cdr3_aa: CASRQSSRETQYF
cdr3_nt: TGTGCCAGCAGGCAATCTAGCCGGGAGACCCAGTACTTC
v_call: TRBV28
d_call: -
clone_size: -
j_call: TRBJ2-5

cdr3_aa: CAHSRQGPGVTGELFF
cdr3_nt: TGTGCCCACTCTCGACAGGGTCCCGGGGTAACCGGGGAGCTGTTTTTT
v_call: TRBV30
d_call: TRBD1
clone_size: -
j_call: TRBJ2-2